This passage covers 26 T cell receptor beta chains from one sample sequenced in a study of T cell responses to AZD1222 COVID-19 vaccine. The method was immunoSEQ multiplex PCR; TCRdb's version includes in-frame clones alone and lacks a portion of them. The sample comprises fewer than 70,000 clones, about 80% of which are singletons, and roughly 13% rests with the top ten. The sample here was peripheral blood, taken 28 days after the second AZD1222 dose. Receptor source: an adult who received the AZD1222 COVID-19 vaccine.

The CDR3 DNA follows: TGTGCCAGCAGCTTATTTCAGCGGGGGAACACAGATACGCAGTATTTT. It translates to CASSLFQRGNTDTQYF. The V call is TRBV7-6, the J call TRBJ2-3; 8 bases fit TRBD2. V was pared by 2 bases and J by 2 bases, with 6 bases of the junction left unmatched. The CDR3 has 16 residues. CDR1 is SGHVS, CDR2 FNYEAQ, per germline.

J is TRBJ2-2 and V is TRBV9; no clear D gene. Germline V gene lookup returns CDR1 SGDLS and CDR2 YYNGEE. The CDR3 is 15 amino acids. Trimming removed 1 base from V and 8 bases from J, with 15 bases in between. The CDR3 loop reads CASSVNWAPTGELFF. CDR3 coding DNA: TGTGCCAGCAGCGTAAATTGGGCTCCTACTGGGGAGCTGTTTTTT. Filled out from reference TRBV9 and TRBJ2-2, the complete variable domain reads DSGVTQTPKHLITATGQRVTLRCSPRSGDLSVYWYQQSLDQGLQFLIQYYNGEERAKGNILERFSAQQFPDLHSELNLSSLELGDSALYFCASSVNWAPTGELFFGEGSRLTVL.

The chain combines TRBV11-2 with TRBJ2-3; 9 bases fit TRBD2. The CDR3 covers 18 residues. With V trimmed by 0 bases and J by 0 bases, 7 bases remained unmatched. Germline CDR1 and CDR2: SGHAT and FQNNGV. The CDR3 sequence: CASSLDGAGGLSTDTQYF. CDR3 coding DNA: TGTGCCAGCAGCTTAGATGGAGCGGGGGGCCTAAGCACAGATACGCAGTATTTT.

V gene TRBV10-2 combines with J gene TRBJ1-5; unclear D gene. The CDR3 runs 11 residues. The germline V gene has CDR1 WSHSY and CDR2 SAAADI. V was clipped by 4 bases and J by 11 bases, with 9 bases between them. CDR3 region: CASSAETTQHF. For the CDR3, the DNA is TGCGCCAGCAGTGCGGAAACGACCCAGCATTTT.

J is TRBJ2-1 and V is TRBV25-1; D gene uncertain. The CDR3 covers 15 residues. Trimming took off 3 bases at V and 4 bases at J, with 13 bases between the two ends. CDR1 is MGHDK, CDR2 SYGVNS, per germline. The CDR3 DNA reads TGTGCCAGCAGTGATTCTAGACTTTTTTACAATGAGCAGTTCTTC. Its protein is CASSDSRLFYNEQFF.

This rearrangement joins TRBV19 to TRBJ1-3, with a tentative D call TRBD1 (5 bases). The CDR3 length is 16 residues. Trimming shortened V by 2 bases and J by 4 bases, and 15 bases separated the two germline ends. CDR1 is LNHDA, CDR2 SQIVND, per germline (reference sequence). CDR3 in DNA: TGTGCCAGTAGTATAATGGGCGGACAAAAAGGAAACACCATATATTTT. Translating it yields CASSIMGGQKGNTIYF.

A few counts support this clone. The rearrangement uses TRBV18 and TRBJ2-5; D gene unclear. Germline V gene data show CDR1 as KGHSH and CDR2 as LQKENI. V was shortened by 3 bases and J by 1 base, with 9 bases between the two germline ends. The CDR3 totals 14 residues. The CDR3 here is CASSPIESQETQYF. The CDR3 coding sequence is TGTGCCAGCTCACCTATTGAGAGCCAAGAGACCCAGTACTTC.

This clone has a handful of counts. V is TRBV6-2 or TRBV6-3 and J is TRBJ1-1; D gene ambiguous. CDR3 size: 14 residues. Per germline, CDR1 MNHEY and CDR2 SVGEGT. V shed 0 bases and J shed 6 bases, with 11 bases lying between them. CDR3 sequence reads: CASSYSELKAEAFF. The CDR3 nucleotides read TGTGCCAGCAGTTACTCCGAATTAAAAGCTGAAGCTTTCTTT.

V gene TRBV11-3 combines with J gene TRBJ2-7, with TRBD1 identical over 11 bases. Germline V CDR1 and CDR2: SGHNT, YENEEA. Trimming removed 5 bases from V and 7 bases from J; junction bases left unmatched: 7. This CDR3 is built from 14 residues. CDR3 DNA sequence: TGTGCCAGCAGCCGGACAGGGGGCGGTCAGGAGCAGTACTTC. Its translation: CASSRTGGGQEQYF.

This clone showed up just a few times. The chain joins TRBV6-1 to TRBJ1-2, with D perhaps TRBD1 (5 bases). CDR1 MNHNS and CDR2 SASEGT come from the germline V gene. The CDR3 loop spans 16 amino acids. Between the trimmed V and J ends, which lost 4 bases and 6 bases, there was a span of 21 bases. The DNA for the CDR3 is TGTGCCAGCAGTGTGGGTCTCCAGGGTGTGCAGGATGGCTACACCTTC. It codes for CASSVGLQGVQDGYTF.

This clone was detected a few times. The rearrangement joins TRBV9 to TRBJ1-2, with 8 bases aligning to TRBD1. CDR3 length equals 14 residues. Looked up from germline, CDR1 is SGDLS and CDR2 is YYNGEE. After removal of 3 bases from V and 8 bases from J, the junction contained 9 bases not matched to a gene. The CDR3 DNA sequence: TGTGCCAGCAGCGCCCCGACAGGGGTGGGGGGCTACACCTTC. This codes for CASSAPTGVGGYTF.

This sequence joins TRBV6-5 and TRBJ1-5, with 8 bases identical to TRBD1. The CDR3 runs to 15 residues. The J segment lost 6 bases and the V segment lost 5 bases, leaving 9 bases of the junction unmatched. In germline, CDR1 is MNHEY, CDR2 SVGAGI. The CDR3 here is CASSRQGRSGQPQHF. CDR3 nucleotide sequence: TGTGCCAGCAGTCGACAGGGGAGGTCGGGTCAGCCCCAGCATTTT.

The chain links TRBV9 to TRBJ1-6; D remains ambiguous. Germline V gene lookup returns CDR1 SGDLS and CDR2 YYNGEE. V lost 0 bases, J lost 4 bases, and 5 bases lay in between. The CDR3 loop spans 14 amino acids. CDR3 residues: CASSVDIYNSPLHF. CDR3 DNA: TGTGCCAGCAGCGTAGACATTTATAATTCACCCCTCCACTTT.

CDR3 DNA sequence: TGTGCCAGCAGCCAAGGGTGGTTAGAAGCTTTCTTT. Amino acid sequence: CASSQGWLEAFF. V usage is TRBV14 and J usage is TRBJ1-1; no reliable D call. CDR3 size: 12 residues. V was pared by 1 base and J by 8 bases, with 8 bases between. Germline-derived CDR1 and CDR2 are SGHDN and FVKESK.

The chain recombines TRBV6-2 or TRBV6-3 with TRBJ2-5, with D unresolved. V lost 5 bases and J 7 bases, leaving 11 bases between the germline ends. This CDR3 is 12 amino acids long. Germline V gene data show CDR1 as MNHEY and CDR2 as SVGEGT. CDR3 sequence: CASSMGPGTQYF. CDR3 in DNA: TGTGCCAGCAGTATGGGTCCTGGGACCCAGTACTTC.

The chain links TRBV28 to TRBJ2-3; D is perhaps TRBD1 (7 bases). The CDR3 loop spans 16 amino acids. The germline V and J ends were trimmed by 4 bases and 1 base, with 15 bases remaining between them. Germline V gene lookup returns CDR1 MDHEN and CDR2 SYDVKM. The CDR3 sequence is CASSSSLRGGTDTQYF. The CDR3 nucleotides are TGTGCCAGCAGTTCCAGCCTCAGGGGGGGCACAGATACGCAGTATTTT.

V is TRBV7-2 and J is TRBJ2-1; D is undetermined. Germline V gene sequence: CDR1 SGHTA, CDR2 FQGNSA. The ends were cut back, 0 bases at V and 6 bases at J, with 9 bases in the middle. This CDR3 is 14 amino acids long. The chain's CDR3 is CASSLAQVGNEQFF. DNA for the CDR3: TGTGCCAGCAGCTTAGCCCAGGTCGGCAATGAGCAGTTCTTC.

The gene calls are TRBV19 and TRBJ2-4; 10 nucleotides align to TRBD2. CDR3 length: 15 amino acids. J lost 4 bases, V lost 5 bases, and 5 bases had no gene match. CDR1 LNHDA and CDR2 SQIVND come from the germline V gene (reference sequence). The CDR3 DNA reads as TGTGCCAGTAGTCCAGGACTAGCGGTTAAAAACATTCAGTACTTC. This encodes CASSPGLAVKNIQYF. Full variable domain (missing parts from reference TRBV19 and TRBJ2-4): DGGITQSPKYLFRKEGQNVTLSCEQNLNHDAMYWYRQDPGQGLRLIYYSQIVNDFQKGDIAEGYSVSREKKESFPLTVTSAQKNPTAFYLCASSPGLAVKNIQYFGAGTRLSVL.

This clone was counted only a few times. The rearrangement links TRBV7-3 to TRBJ1-2; 8 bases line up with TRBD1. V was pared by 0 bases and J by 0 bases, with 15 bases of the junction left unmatched. Germline lookup yields CDR1 SGHTA and CDR2 FQGTGA. The CDR3 is made up of 20 amino acids. The CDR3 region is CASSLTGDAGGGLANYGYTF. In DNA, the CDR3 is TGTGCCAGCAGCTTAACGGGAGATGCAGGGGGCGGTTTGGCTAACTATGGCTACACCTTC.

The CDR3 nucleotides are TGTGCCAGCAGTTCTGGGACTTACAATGAGCAGTTCTTC. Amino acids: CASSSGTYNEQFF. The rearrangement joins TRBV28 to TRBJ2-1, with D tentatively TRBD2 (6 bases). Germline assignment: CDR1 MDHEN and CDR2 SYDVKM. V shed 4 bases and J shed 4 bases, with 8 bases lying between them. CDR3 length equals 13 residues.

V usage is TRBV6-6 and J usage is TRBJ1-1; D uncertain. The length of the CDR3 is 12 residues. Germline V gives CDR1 MNHNY, CDR2 SVGAGI (reference sequence). Between the trimmed V and J ends, which lost 5 bases and 2 bases, there was a span of 6 bases. The CDR3 is CASSHINTEAFF. Here the CDR3 DNA reads TGTGCCAGCAGTCATATTAACACTGAAGCTTTCTTT.

This chain links TRBV10-3 with TRBJ2-5; 8 nucleotides line up with TRBD2. The germline CDR1 and CDR2 sequences are ENHRY and SYGVKD. The CDR3 has 16 residues. V was pared by 2 bases and J by 5 bases, with 10 bases of the junction left unmatched. CDR3 sequence reads: CAISEPTGLGSETQYF. CDR3 nucleotide sequence: TGTGCCATCAGTGAGCCGACGGGACTAGGGAGTGAGACCCAGTACTTC.

The chain has TRBV6-2 or TRBV6-3 and TRBJ2-5; D may be TRBD2 (6 bases). The CDR3 runs to 14 residues. The germline V gene encodes CDR1 MNHEY and CDR2 SVGEGT. V shed 6 bases and J shed 5 bases, with 16 bases lying between them. The CDR3 loop is CASSPGGSRETQYF. The CDR3 DNA reads as TGTGCCAGCAGCCCCGGGGGTAGCAGGGAGACCCAGTACTTC.

This clone was seen just once. The chain is built from TRBV5-1 and TRBJ2-7; no reliable D call. Germline V gene sequence: CDR1 SGHRS, CDR2 YFSETQ. V lost 2 bases, J lost 0 bases, and 15 bases lay in between. This CDR3 contains 16 residues. This CDR3 reads CASSFGSRLISYEQYF. CDR3 nucleotide sequence: TGCGCCAGCAGCTTTGGATCGCGGCTAATCTCCTACGAGCAGTACTTC.

This clone was detected once. The chain carries TRBV12-5 and TRBJ2-1; D gene unclear. Per germline, CDR1 LGHNT and CDR2 FRNRAP. The CDR3 runs to 15 residues. With 7 bases removed from V and 0 bases from J, the gap between germline ends came to 13 bases. The CDR3 is CASASSPSSYNEQFF. As DNA, the CDR3 is TGTGCTAGTGCCTCCTCCCCGAGCTCCTACAATGAGCAGTTCTTC.

The chain carries TRBV27 and TRBJ1-1; D is unresolved. From germline, CDR1 is MNHEY and CDR2 SMNVEV (reference sequence). The CDR3 totals 14 residues. Trimming shortened V by 2 bases and J by 1 base, and 8 bases separated the two germline ends. Here the CDR3 DNA reads TGTGCCAGCAGTTTAACCCGAAGGAACACTGAAGCTTTCTTT. This gives the protein CASSLTRRNTEAFF.